This passage covers 5 T cell receptor beta chains from one sample sequenced in a study of T cell clonotyping in hematopoietic cell transplantation. The table came from immunoSEQ multiplex PCR; TCRdb's copy has only in-frame clones and leaves some out. The table lists tens of thousands of clones, approximately 95% of them singletons. Sequences were obtained from peripheral blood mononuclear cells. The receptors here all came from a man in his thirties or forties in good health. Some clones in this sample may be carry-over from other donors' samples.

A note on this clone: The CDR3 carries no conserved terminal phenylalanine or tryptophan, so it likely arises from a read error. The chain combines TRBV2 with TRBJ1-1; TRBD1 might be the D (5 bases). The V end lost 11 bases, the J end lost 6 bases, and 7 bases lay between the germline ends. Germline assignment: CDR1 SNHLY and CDR2 FYNNEI. The CDR3 totals 9 residues. This chain's CDR3 is CALGPEAFL. CDR3 DNA sequence: TGTGCCTTGGGGCCTGAAGCTTTCCTT.

The gene calls are TRBV9 and TRBJ1-3; D is ambiguous. Germline V lookup: CDR1 SGDLS, CDR2 YYNGEE. Trimming pared 0 bases from V and 4 bases from J, leaving 11 bases between. CDR3 length: 15 residues. The CDR3 spells CASSVGSISGNTIYF. CDR3 sequence (DNA): TGTGCCAGCAGCGTAGGAAGTATCTCGGGAAACACCATATATTTT.

The chain couples TRBV28 to TRBJ2-5; 7 bases line up with TRBD2. The CDR3 is made up of 16 amino acids. Germline CDR1 is MDHEN and CDR2 is SYDVKM. Trimming removed 4 bases from V and 3 bases from J; junction bases left unmatched: 11. Here the CDR3 DNA reads TGTGCCAGCAGTTACCCCTGGGAGGGGTCTAAAGAGACCCAGTACTTC. Protein sequence: CASSYPWEGSKETQYF.

The genes are TRBV27 and TRBJ2-7; 7 bases agree with TRBD2. Germline V gene data show CDR1 as MNHEY and CDR2 as SMNVEV (reference sequence). V shed 2 bases, J shed 0 bases, and the junction held 13 bases outside the gene matches. The CDR3 sequence is 18 residues long. CDR3 protein: CASSLTPPQAGSSYEQYF. The CDR3 DNA reads as TGTGCCAGCAGTTTAACTCCCCCTCAAGCGGGAAGCTCCTACGAGCAGTACTTC.

The CDR3 protein is CASSRGTGDYGYTF. CDR3 nucleotides: TGCGCCAGCAGCCGGGGGACAGGGGATTATGGCTACACCTTC. The chain joins TRBV4-1 to TRBJ1-2; 10 nucleotides align to TRBD1. CDR1 MGHRA and CDR2 YSYEKL come from the germline V gene. This CDR3 region has 14 residues. Trimming took 4 bases from V and 5 from J; bases not matched to a gene: 4.